What follows are 24 T cell receptor beta chains derived from one specimen sequenced in a study of shared clonotypes between healthy human individuals. Profiled with immunoSEQ multiplex PCR; TCRdb holds only in-frame clones, not every one. Found here are about 820,000 clones, almost 95% of them singletons; the top ten hold nearly 25%. The naive CD8 subset, CD45RO-negative cells positively selected for CCR7, excluded terminally differentiated effector memory CD45RA+ cells. Sequencing was done on a sample of naive CD8+ T cells sorted from blood. All receptors come from a young man in good health.

This clone was seen a few times. The chain is built from TRBV7-6 and TRBJ1-4; 7 nucleotides align to TRBD1. V lost 5 bases and J lost 8; bases outside the gene matches: 8. This CDR3 spans 14 amino acids. CDR1 and CDR2 from the germline V gene are SGHVS and FNYEAQ. Here the CDR3 DNA reads TGTGCCAGCAGCCGACGGGACAGTAAAGAAAAACTGTTTTTT. This encodes CASSRRDSKEKLFF.

The chain combines TRBV6-5 with TRBJ2-1; D remains ambiguous. CDR1 is MNHEY and CDR2 is SVGAGI in the germline V gene. CDR3 length: 13 residues. V lost 7 bases to trimming and J lost 9 bases, with 16 bases between them. CDR3 amino acids: CASTKREAFEQFF. The DNA of the CDR3 is TGTGCCAGCACCAAAAGGGAAGCTTTTGAGCAGTTCTTC.

The count of this clone is one. The CDR3: CSVNPGPGGHEQFF. CDR3 coding DNA: TGCAGCGTTAACCCGGGCCCCGGGGGACATGAGCAGTTCTTC. The rearrangement joins TRBV29-1 to TRBJ2-1, with D perhaps matching TRBD2 (6 bases). Germline V gives CDR1 SQVTM, CDR2 ANQGSEA. V was trimmed by 5 bases and J by 8 bases, leaving 19 bases between them. CDR3 length: 14 residues.

V and J are TRBV27 and TRBJ2-1, with 11 positions matching TRBD2. The germline gives CDR1 MNHEY, CDR2 SMNVEV (reference sequence). CDR3 length equals 15 residues. Trimming took 1 base from V and 7 from J; bases not matched to a gene: 3. The CDR3 sequence: CASSLLLAGVNEQFF. CDR3 DNA: TGTGCCAGCAGTTTATTACTAGCGGGAGTAAATGAGCAGTTCTTC.

The rearrangement uses TRBV28 and TRBJ1-3; unclear D gene. This CDR3 spans 12 amino acids. Germline CDR1 is MDHEN and CDR2 is SYDVKM. Trimming stripped 6 bases from V and 4 bases from J, with 7 bases between. CDR3 in amino acids: CASRGGGNTIYF. The CDR3 region has the DNA TGTGCCAGCAGAGGCGGAGGAAACACCATATATTTT.

J is TRBJ2-1 and V is TRBV28, with a tentative D call TRBD2 (6 bases). V was trimmed by 6 bases and J by 3 bases, leaving 18 bases between them. This CDR3 comprises 16 residues. Germline CDR1 reads MDHEN; CDR2 reads SYDVKM. The CDR3 sequence is CASSPGQAGFYNEQFF. DNA for the CDR3: TGTGCCAGCAGCCCTGGCCAGGCGGGGTTCTACAATGAGCAGTTCTTC.

Points on this clone: At the DNA level, this CDR3 is encoded by other sequences in the same sample as well. The chain is built from TRBV27 and TRBJ2-7; D uncertain. Germline values: CDR1 MNHEY, CDR2 SMNVEV (reference sequence). Trimming cost V 2 bases and J 0 bases, with 5 bases left between them. This CDR3 region has 13 residues. In DNA, the CDR3 is TGTGCCAGCAGTTTAGGGCTCTCCTACGAGCAGTACTTC. Translated: CASSLGLSYEQYF.

The chain recombines TRBV2 with TRBJ2-1, with 16 bases that match TRBD2. V shed 4 bases and J 9 bases; nucleotides not matched to a gene: 6. The CDR3 totals 16 residues. Germline loops: CDR1 SNHLY, CDR2 FYNNEI. CDR3 loop: CASSAGTSGRASEQFF. The CDR3 bases are TGTGCCAGCAGTGCCGGGACTAGCGGGAGGGCCAGTGAGCAGTTCTTC.

This chain uses TRBV6-5 with TRBJ1-2, with D maybe TRBD1 (5 bases). Deletions cut 9 bases from V and 3 bases from J, with 11 bases between. Per the germline V gene, CDR1 is MNHEY and CDR2 is SVGAGI. The CDR3 is 12 amino acids. In nucleotides, the CDR3 is TGTGCCAGTTCTGCGGGGGACTATGGCTACACCTTC. It is translated as CASSAGDYGYTF.

V and J are TRBV13 and TRBJ1-2; tentative D call: TRBD1 (6 bases). The V end lost 5 bases, the J end lost 2 bases, and 9 bases lay between the germline ends. CDR1 is PRHDT, CDR2 FYEKMQ, per germline (reference sequence). The CDR3 has 13 amino acids. The DNA for the CDR3 is TGTGCCAGCAGCCAGGGGCGGAACTATGGCTACACCTTC. Translation: CASSQGRNYGYTF.

The chain joins TRBV25-1 to TRBJ2-3; D is ambiguous. Germline assignment: CDR1 MGHDK and CDR2 SYGVNS. Trimming took off 3 bases at V and 5 bases at J, with 12 bases between the two ends. The CDR3 is made up of 14 amino acids. This chain's CDR3 is CASSDAPIGDTQYF. The CDR3 coding sequence is TGTGCCAGCAGTGATGCTCCCATAGGAGATACGCAGTATTTT.

This chain uses TRBV5-6 with TRBJ2-4; D ambiguous. The CDR3 is made up of 14 amino acids. The germline V and J ends were trimmed by 0 bases and 0 bases, with 4 bases remaining between them. Per germline, CDR1 SGHDT and CDR2 YYEEEE. For the CDR3, the DNA is TGTGCCAGCAGCTTGGATCTAGCCAAAAACATTCAGTACTTC. Encoded protein: CASSLDLAKNIQYF.

The chain recombines TRBV7-9 with TRBJ1-3; TRBD1 might be the D (6 bases). The CDR3 is made up of 12 amino acids. Looked up from germline, CDR1 is SEHNR and CDR2 is FQNEAQ (reference sequence). V was pared by 4 bases and J by 6 bases, with 7 bases between. The CDR3 bases are TGTGCCAGCAGCTACAGGGCAAACACCATATATTTT. This translates into CASSYRANTIYF.

The rearrangement joins TRBV27 to TRBJ2-1; 8 bases map to TRBD2. V gave up 6 bases and J gave up 9 bases; unmatched junction bases: 10. The CDR3 loop spans 14 amino acids. Germline values: CDR1 MNHEY, CDR2 SMNVEV (reference sequence). DNA for the CDR3: TGTGCCAGCAGCCCGGGACTAGGATTTGGTGAGCAGTTCTTC. Its translation is CASSPGLGFGEQFF.

CDR3 sequence: CASSQDGQGGIQPQHF. The CDR3 DNA sequence: TGCGCCAGCAGCCAAGACGGGCAGGGTGGTATTCAGCCCCAGCATTTT. V gene TRBV4-1 combines with J gene TRBJ1-5, with a possible D match to TRBD1 (5 bases). The CDR3 extends over 16 amino acids. Trimming cost V 0 bases and J 6 bases, with 15 bases left between them. Germline CDR1 is MGHRA and CDR2 is YSYEKL.

V and J are TRBV10-1 and TRBJ2-7; D is unresolved. Germline lookup yields CDR1 WNHNN and CDR2 SYGVQD (reference sequence). The CDR3 runs to 14 residues. V lost 2 bases and J 1 base, leaving 9 bases between the germline ends. CDR3 amino acids: CASSERQSSYEQYF. For the CDR3, the DNA is TGCGCCAGCAGTGAGAGGCAGAGTTCCTACGAGCAGTACTTC.

The V gene is TRBV27, the J gene TRBJ2-1; 8 nucleotides align to TRBD1. The germline V gene has CDR1 MNHEY and CDR2 SMNVEV (reference sequence). This CDR3 comprises 16 residues. V shed 4 bases, J shed 2 bases, and the junction held 7 bases outside the gene matches. The CDR3 bases are TGTGCCAGCAGTTACGGGACAGGCCCTACCTACAATGAGCAGTTCTTC. Translating it yields CASSYGTGPTYNEQFF.

There are a few counts of this clone. This chain uses TRBV21-1 with TRBJ2-4; the D segment call TRBD2 is taken from the table without a DNA check. TRBV21-1 represents a pseudogene. The CDR3 runs 18 residues. The CDR3 nucleotides read TGTGCCAGCAGCAAAGCTACCGTAGTAGCAAGGGCCAAAAACATTCAGTACTTC. Translating it yields CASSKATVVARAKNIQYF.

V and J are TRBV4-1 and TRBJ2-1; D perhaps matches TRBD1 (5 bases). V was shortened by 0 bases and J by 5 bases, with 8 bases between the two germline ends. The CDR3 sequence is 14 residues long. Germline V gene lookup returns CDR1 MGHRA and CDR2 YSYEKL. CDR3 coding DNA: TGCGCCAGCAGCCAAGAAGGGGCCAACAATGAGCAGTTCTTC. This sequence encodes CASSQEGANNEQFF.

The gene calls are TRBV28 and TRBJ1-2; D unclear. The CDR3 spans 13 residues. Germline CDR1 and CDR2: MDHEN and SYDVKM. Trimming shortened V by 5 bases and J by 1 base, and 8 bases separated the two germline ends. CDR3 sequence reads: CASSPQINYGYTF. The CDR3 DNA follows: TGTGCCAGCAGTCCTCAGATTAACTATGGCTACACCTTC.

This chain connects TRBV30 to TRBJ2-2, with 8 bases identical to TRBD1. Losses at the gene ends were 2 bases for V and 5 bases for J; bases not matched to a gene: 19. Germline assignment: CDR1 GTSNPN and CDR2 SVGIG (reference sequence). The CDR3 runs 19 residues. The CDR3 DNA follows: TGTGCCTGGAGTAATGGGGTCGGCCTGGACAGGGTTGTAACCGGGGAGCTGTTTTTT. This translates into CAWSNGVGLDRVVTGELFF. The full variable domain, rest sourced from reference TRBV30 and TRBJ2-2, is SQTIHQWPATLVQPVGSPLSLECTVEGTSNPNLYWYRQAAGRGLQLLFYSVGIGQISSEVPQNLSASRPQDRQFILSSKKLLLSDSGFYLCAWSNGVGLDRVVTGELFFGEGSRLTVL.

The V call is TRBV19, the J call TRBJ2-4; possibly TRBD1 for D (6 bases). The V gene lost 0 bases and the J gene lost 4 bases, with 16 bases spanning the gap. The CDR3 is 17 residues long. CDR1 LNHDA and CDR2 SQIVND come from the germline V gene (reference sequence). The CDR3 loop is CASSIDWAGDGKNIQYF. In nucleotides, the CDR3 is TGTGCCAGTAGTATAGATTGGGCAGGGGATGGGAAAAACATTCAGTACTTC.

With respect to this clone: The same CDR3 arises from other DNA sequences in this sample as well. The chain employs TRBV13 and TRBJ2-7; tentative D call: TRBD2 (5 bases). This CDR3 is 13 amino acids long. Trimming shortened V by 2 bases and J by 0 bases, and 5 bases separated the two germline ends. Germline V gene sequence: CDR1 PRHDT, CDR2 FYEKMQ (reference sequence). The CDR3 loop reads CASSLSGSYEQYF. CDR3 nucleotide sequence: TGTGCCAGCAGCTTAAGCGGCTCCTACGAGCAGTACTTC.

This chain uses TRBV13 with TRBJ1-4; D unclear. Germline CDR1 PRHDT, CDR2 FYEKMQ (reference sequence). The CDR3 spans 15 residues. Trimming removed 0 bases at V and 6 bases at J, with 11 bases between. The DNA for the CDR3 is TGTGCCAGCAGCTTAGGGGGATATGGGGATGAAAAACTGTTTTTT. Translation: CASSLGGYGDEKLFF.